These T cell receptor beta chains were read from a single sample in a study of blood T cell repertoires in COVID-19. The method was immunoSEQ multiplex PCR; TCRdb's version includes in-frame clones alone and lacks a portion of them. The sample yields roughly 190,000 clones, 88% seen once. Sequenced: peripheral blood. The origin of the receptors is a woman between 40 and 55 years old who had recovered from COVID-19. The CDR3 runs from the conserved cysteine through the conserved F or W. The order of the fields is V gene, CDR3 protein.

>TRBV10-3
CAISDGTVNTEAFF
>TRBV28
CASSFRLAGVKTQYF
>TRBV11-2
CASTGLAASTDTQYF
>TRBV6-5
CASSPDGRATEAFF
>TRBV18
CASSLRDRAAEQYF
>TRBV27
CASSLNVDRSNEKLFF
>TRBV13
CASSLEAPAGNTEAFF
>TRBV28
CASSGLYEQYF
>TRBV7-2
CASSLLGSGKLNTEAFF
>TRBV15
CATSREGTVNYEQYF
>TRBV5-1
CASSPTVPANYGYTF
>TRBV2
CASSMDRAGNQPQHF
>TRBV5-8
CASSFRREGNTIYF
>TRBV28
CASLGSTGSISEQYF
>TRBV5-4
CASSPGSGERFFSGYTF
>TRBV6-6
CASRAGTSDTFYEQYF
>TRBV6-4
CASSRSSGFSTDTQYF
>TRBV29-1
CSVGGTSSTSTDTQYF
>TRBV25-1
CASSTGFTEAFF
>TRBV30
CAWSVHGGVGAFF
>TRBV11-2
CASSLAITSGNTDTQYF
>TRBV18
CASSPPGQGGQPQHF
>TRBV5-6
CASSLGQGANSPLHF
>TRBV19
CASRATGMPEEPQHF
>TRBV28
CASSFGSGGNQPQHF
>TRBV5-8
CASSLSRGLVATNEKLFF
>TRBV25-1
CASSAERPEASGANVLTF
>TRBV2
CASKLKETQYF
>TRBV6-5
CASRGLAGGYGELFF
>TRBV29-1
CSAITGQETSTDTQYF